The clone carrying this T cell receptor (beta chain) has ten or more counts. Antigen specificity is unknown. Other DNA sequences in the same sample also yield this CDR3. These data are taken from a study of shared clonotypes between healthy human individuals. Whole-study findings and limits: What naive subsets generally showed was a larger estimated richness than memory subsets showed. For naive CD4 cells, roughly 5% of clonotypes were shared across a few donors.

CDR3 length: 14 amino acids. With 3 bases removed from V and 5 bases from J, the gap between germline ends came to 11 bases. Germline CDR1 and CDR2: SNHLY and FYNNEI. Profiling relied on immunoSEQ multiplex PCR, and the TCRdb table lists in-frame clones only, not all of them. The sample gives about 1.1 million clones, 60% to 80% of which show up once; 0.89% is in the top ten. Donors were healthy HIV-negative adults without recently reported acute infections or vaccinations. The specimen sequenced was memory CD4+ T cells from PBMCs. This sample's subset: CD45RA-negative fraction. The chain carries TRBV2 and TRBJ1-5; D is possibly TRBD1 (6 bases). The receptor comes from a man aged 18 to 29 in good health. Some clones in this sample may be carry-over from other donors' samples. The CDR3 DNA reads as TGTGCCAGCAGTGAGTCTGCAGGGGATCAGCCCCAGCATTTT. It yields the protein CASSESAGDQPQHF.